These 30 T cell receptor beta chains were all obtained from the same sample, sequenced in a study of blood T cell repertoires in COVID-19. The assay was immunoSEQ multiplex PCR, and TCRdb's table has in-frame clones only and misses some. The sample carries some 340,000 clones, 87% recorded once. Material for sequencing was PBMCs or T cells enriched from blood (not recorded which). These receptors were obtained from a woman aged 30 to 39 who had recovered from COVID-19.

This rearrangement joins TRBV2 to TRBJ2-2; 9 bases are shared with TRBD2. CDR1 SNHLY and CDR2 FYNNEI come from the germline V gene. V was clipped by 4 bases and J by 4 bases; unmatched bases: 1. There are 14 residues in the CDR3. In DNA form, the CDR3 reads TGTGCCAGCAGTGTGCGGGGGGGCACCGGGGAGCTGTTTTTT. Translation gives CASSVRGGTGELFF.

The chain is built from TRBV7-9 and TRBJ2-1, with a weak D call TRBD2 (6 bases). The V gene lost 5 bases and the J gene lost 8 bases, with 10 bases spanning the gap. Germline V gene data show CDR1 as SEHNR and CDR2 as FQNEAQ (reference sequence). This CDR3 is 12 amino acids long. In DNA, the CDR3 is TGTGCCAGCAGCCGCGGGGTCCATGAGCAGTTCTTC. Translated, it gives CASSRGVHEQFF.

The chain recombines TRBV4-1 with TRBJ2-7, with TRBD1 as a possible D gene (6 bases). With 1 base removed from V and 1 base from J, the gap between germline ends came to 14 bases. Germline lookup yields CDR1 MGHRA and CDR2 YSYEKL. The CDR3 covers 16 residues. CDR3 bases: TGCGCCAGCAGCCAAGTAGGGACATCAAATTCCTACGAGCAGTACTTC. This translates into CASSQVGTSNSYEQYF.

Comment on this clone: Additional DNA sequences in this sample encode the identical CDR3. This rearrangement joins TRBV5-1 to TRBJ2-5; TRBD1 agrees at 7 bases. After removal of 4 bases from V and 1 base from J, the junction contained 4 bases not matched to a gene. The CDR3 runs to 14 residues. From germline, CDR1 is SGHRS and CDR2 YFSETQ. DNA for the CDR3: TGCGCCAGCAGCCCGTCAGGGGGCCAAGAGACCCAGTACTTC. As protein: CASSPSGGQETQYF.

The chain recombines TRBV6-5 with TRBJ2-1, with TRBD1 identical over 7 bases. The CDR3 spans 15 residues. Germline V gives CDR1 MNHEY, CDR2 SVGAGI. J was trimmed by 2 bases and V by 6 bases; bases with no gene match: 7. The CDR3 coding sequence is TGTGCCAGCAGGGACAGGAGCCGGGCCTACAATGAGCAGTTCTTC. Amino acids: CASRDRSRAYNEQFF.

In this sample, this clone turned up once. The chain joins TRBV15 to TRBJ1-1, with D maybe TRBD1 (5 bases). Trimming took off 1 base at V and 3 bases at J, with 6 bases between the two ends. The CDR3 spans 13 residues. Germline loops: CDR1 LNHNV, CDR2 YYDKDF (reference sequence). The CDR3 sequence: CATSRGGDTEAFF. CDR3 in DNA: TGTGCCACCAGCAGAGGGGGGGACACTGAAGCTTTCTTT.

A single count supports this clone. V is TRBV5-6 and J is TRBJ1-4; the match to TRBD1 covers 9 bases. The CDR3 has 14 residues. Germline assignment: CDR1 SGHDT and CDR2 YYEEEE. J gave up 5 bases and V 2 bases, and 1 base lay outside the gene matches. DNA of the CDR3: TGTGCCAGCAGCTTAGACAGGGGGAATGAAAAACTGTTTTTT. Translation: CASSLDRGNEKLFF.

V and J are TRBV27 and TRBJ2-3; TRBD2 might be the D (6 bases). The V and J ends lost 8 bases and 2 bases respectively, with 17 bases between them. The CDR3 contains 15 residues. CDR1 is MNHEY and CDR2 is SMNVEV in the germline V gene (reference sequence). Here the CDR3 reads CASGRDFTNTDTQYF. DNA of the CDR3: TGTGCCAGCGGGCGGGACTTCACTAACACAGATACGCAGTATTTT.

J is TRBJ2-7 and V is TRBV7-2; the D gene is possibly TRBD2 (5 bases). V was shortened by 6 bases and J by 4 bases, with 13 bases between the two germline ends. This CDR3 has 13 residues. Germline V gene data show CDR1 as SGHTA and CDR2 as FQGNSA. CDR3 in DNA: TGTGCCAGCAGATCCATAGCGTCGTACGAGCAGTACTTC. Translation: CASRSIASYEQYF.

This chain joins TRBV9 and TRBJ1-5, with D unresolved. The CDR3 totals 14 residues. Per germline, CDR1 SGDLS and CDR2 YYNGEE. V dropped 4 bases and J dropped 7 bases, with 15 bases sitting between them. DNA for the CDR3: TGTGCCAGCAGCCCAGACCCTTCCAGGCAGCCCCAGCATTTT. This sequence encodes CASSPDPSRQPQHF.

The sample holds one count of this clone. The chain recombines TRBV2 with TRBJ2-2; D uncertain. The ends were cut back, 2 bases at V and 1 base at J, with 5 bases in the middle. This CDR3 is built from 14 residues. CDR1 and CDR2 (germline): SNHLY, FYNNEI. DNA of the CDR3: TGTGCCAGCAGTGAACAGTTGAACACCGGGGAGCTGTTTTTT. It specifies CASSEQLNTGELFF.

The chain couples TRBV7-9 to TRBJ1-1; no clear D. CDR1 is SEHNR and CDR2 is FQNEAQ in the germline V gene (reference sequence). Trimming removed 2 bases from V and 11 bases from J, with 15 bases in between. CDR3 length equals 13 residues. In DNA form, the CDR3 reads TGTGCCAGCAGCTTAATCAGGTTAGGCGACGCTTTCTTT. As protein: CASSLIRLGDAFF. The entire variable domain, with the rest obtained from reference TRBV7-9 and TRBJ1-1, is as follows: DTGVSQNPRHKITKRGQNVTFRCDPISEHNRLYWYRQTLGQGPEFLTYFQNEAQLEKSRLLSDRFSAERPKGSFSTLEIQRTEQGDSAMYLCASSLIRLGDAFFGQGTRLTVV.

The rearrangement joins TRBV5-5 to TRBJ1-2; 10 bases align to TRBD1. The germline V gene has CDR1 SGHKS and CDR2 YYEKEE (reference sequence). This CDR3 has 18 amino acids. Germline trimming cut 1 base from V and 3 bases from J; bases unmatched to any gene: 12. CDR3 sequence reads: CASSLRGSGQGYHYGYTF. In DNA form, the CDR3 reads TGTGCCAGCAGCTTGCGAGGGTCGGGACAGGGGTATCACTATGGCTACACCTTC.

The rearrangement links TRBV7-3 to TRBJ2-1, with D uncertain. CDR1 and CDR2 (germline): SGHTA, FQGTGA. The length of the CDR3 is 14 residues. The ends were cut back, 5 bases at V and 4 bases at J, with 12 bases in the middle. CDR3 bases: TGTGCCAGCAGCCCGCTCGGTGCTTACAATGAGCAGTTCTTC. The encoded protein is CASSPLGAYNEQFF.

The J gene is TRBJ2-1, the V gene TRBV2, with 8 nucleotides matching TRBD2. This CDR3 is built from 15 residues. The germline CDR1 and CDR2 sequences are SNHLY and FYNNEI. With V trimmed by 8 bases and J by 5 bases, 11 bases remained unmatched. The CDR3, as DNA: TGTGCCAGCCCCCCTACGGGGGGGCCCAACAATGAGCAGTTCTTC. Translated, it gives CASPPTGGPNNEQFF.

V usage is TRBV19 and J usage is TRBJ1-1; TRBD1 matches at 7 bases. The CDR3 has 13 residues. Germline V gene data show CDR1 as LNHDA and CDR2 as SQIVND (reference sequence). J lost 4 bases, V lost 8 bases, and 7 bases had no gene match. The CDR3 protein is CASLDRVGTEAFF. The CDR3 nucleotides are TGTGCCAGTCTTGACAGGGTCGGCACTGAAGCTTTCTTT. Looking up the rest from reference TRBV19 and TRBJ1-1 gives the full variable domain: DGGITQSPKYLFRKEGQNVTLSCEQNLNHDAMYWYRQDPGQGLRLIYYSQIVNDFQKGDIAEGYSVSREKKESFPLTVTSAQKNPTAFYLCASLDRVGTEAFFGQGTRLTVV.

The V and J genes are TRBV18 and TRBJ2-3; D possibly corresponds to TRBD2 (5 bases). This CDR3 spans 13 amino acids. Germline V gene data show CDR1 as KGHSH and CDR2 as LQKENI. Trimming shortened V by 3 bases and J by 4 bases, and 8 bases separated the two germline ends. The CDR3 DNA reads TGTGCCAGCTCACCGGAGGTCGCAGATACGCAGTATTTT. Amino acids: CASSPEVADTQYF.

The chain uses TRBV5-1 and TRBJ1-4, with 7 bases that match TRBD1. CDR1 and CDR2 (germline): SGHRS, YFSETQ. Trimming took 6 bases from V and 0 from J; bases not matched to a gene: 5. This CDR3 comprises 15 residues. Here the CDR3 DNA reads TGCGCCAGCACCGCTGACAGGGCAACTAATGAAAAACTGTTTTTT. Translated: CASTADRATNEKLFF.

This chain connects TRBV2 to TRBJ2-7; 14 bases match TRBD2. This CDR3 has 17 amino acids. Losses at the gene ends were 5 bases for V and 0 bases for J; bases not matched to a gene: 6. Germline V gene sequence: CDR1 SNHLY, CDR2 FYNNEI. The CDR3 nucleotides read TGTGCCAGCAGTCTGACTAGCGGGGGGGCTTACTCCTACGAGCAGTACTTC. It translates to CASSLTSGGAYSYEQYF.

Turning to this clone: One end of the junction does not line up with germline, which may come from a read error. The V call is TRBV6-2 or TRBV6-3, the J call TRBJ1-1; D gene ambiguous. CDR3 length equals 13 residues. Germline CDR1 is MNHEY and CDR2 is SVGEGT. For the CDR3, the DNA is TGTGCCAGCAGTAACTCCGTTAACACTGAAGCTTTCTTT. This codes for CASSNSVNTEAFF.

The CDR3 protein is CASSLTLLSSREDYGYTF. Here the CDR3 DNA reads TGTGCCAGCAGCTTAACCCTTCTCTCCTCAAGGGAGGACTATGGCTACACCTTC. The J gene is TRBJ1-2, the V gene TRBV11-2; D unresolved. CDR1 and CDR2 from the germline V gene are SGHAT and FQNNGV. This CDR3 region has 18 residues. V lost 2 bases to trimming and J lost 3 bases, with 22 bases between them.

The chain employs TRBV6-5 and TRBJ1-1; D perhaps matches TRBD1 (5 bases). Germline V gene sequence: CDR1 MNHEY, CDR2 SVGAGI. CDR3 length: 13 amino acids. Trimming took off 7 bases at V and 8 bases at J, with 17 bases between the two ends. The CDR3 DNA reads TGTGCCAGCATTTTTTTCTGGGGGGTAGAAGCTTTCTTT. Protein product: CASIFFWGVEAFF.

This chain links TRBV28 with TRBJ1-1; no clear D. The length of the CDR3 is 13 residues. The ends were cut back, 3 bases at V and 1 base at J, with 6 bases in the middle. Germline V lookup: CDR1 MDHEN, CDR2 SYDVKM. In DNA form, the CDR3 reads TGTGCCAGCAGTTTTAGTAGGAACACTGAAGCTTTCTTT. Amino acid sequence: CASSFSRNTEAFF.

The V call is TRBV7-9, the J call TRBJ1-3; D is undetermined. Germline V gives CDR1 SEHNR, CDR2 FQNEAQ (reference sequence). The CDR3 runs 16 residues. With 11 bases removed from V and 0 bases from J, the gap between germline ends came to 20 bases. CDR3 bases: TGTGCCTTTCGCTCTTTTCGGGGAATCTCTGGAAACACCATATATTTT. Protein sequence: CAFRSFRGISGNTIYF. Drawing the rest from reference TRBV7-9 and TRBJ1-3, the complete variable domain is DTGVSQNPRHKITKRGQNVTFRCDPISEHNRLYWYRQTLGQGPEFLTYFQNEAQLEKSRLLSDRFSAERPKGSFSTLEIQRTEQGDSAMYLCAFRSFRGISGNTIYFGEGSWLTVV.

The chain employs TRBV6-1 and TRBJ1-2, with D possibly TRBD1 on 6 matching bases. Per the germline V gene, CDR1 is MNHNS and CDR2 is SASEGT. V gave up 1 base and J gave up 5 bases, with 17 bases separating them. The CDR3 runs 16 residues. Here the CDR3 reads CASSEGQVASYYGYTF. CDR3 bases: TGTGCCAGCAGTGAAGGACAGGTTGCTTCGTATTATGGCTACACCTTC.

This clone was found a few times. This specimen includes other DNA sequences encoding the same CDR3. As DNA, the CDR3 is TGCAGTGCTCGGGCAGGGGGCGAGCAGTACTTC. Translation: CSARAGGEQYF. The chain combines TRBV20-1 with TRBJ2-7; TRBD1 matches 7 bases. The CDR3 is 11 amino acids. Germline loops: CDR1 DFQATT, CDR2 SNEGSKA (reference sequence). Trimming removed 5 bases from V and 6 bases from J; junction bases left unmatched: 4.

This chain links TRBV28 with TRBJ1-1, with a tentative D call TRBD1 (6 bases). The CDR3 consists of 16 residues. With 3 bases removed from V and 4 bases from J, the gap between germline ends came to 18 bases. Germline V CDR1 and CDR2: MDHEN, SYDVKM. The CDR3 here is CASSFRLQGRGTEAFF. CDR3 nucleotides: TGTGCCAGCAGTTTTCGTCTACAGGGAAGGGGCACTGAAGCTTTCTTT. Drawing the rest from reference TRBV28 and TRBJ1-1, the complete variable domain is DVKVTQSSRYLVKRTGEKVFLECVQDMDHENMFWYRQDPGLGLRLIYFSYDVKMKEKGDIPEGYSVSREKKERFSLILESASTNQTSMYLCASSFRLQGRGTEAFFGQGTRLTVV.

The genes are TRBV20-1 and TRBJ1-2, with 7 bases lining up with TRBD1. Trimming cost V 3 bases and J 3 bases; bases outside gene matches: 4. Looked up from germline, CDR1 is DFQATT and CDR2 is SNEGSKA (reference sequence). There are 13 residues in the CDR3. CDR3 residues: CSASGTGDYGYTF. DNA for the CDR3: TGCAGTGCTAGTGGCACAGGGGACTATGGCTACACCTTC.

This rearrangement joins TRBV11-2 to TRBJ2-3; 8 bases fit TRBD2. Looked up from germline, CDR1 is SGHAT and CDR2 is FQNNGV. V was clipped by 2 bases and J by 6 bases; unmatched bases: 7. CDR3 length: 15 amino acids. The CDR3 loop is CASSLWDGTRDTQYF. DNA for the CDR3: TGTGCCAGCAGCTTATGGGACGGGACTAGGGATACGCAGTATTTT.

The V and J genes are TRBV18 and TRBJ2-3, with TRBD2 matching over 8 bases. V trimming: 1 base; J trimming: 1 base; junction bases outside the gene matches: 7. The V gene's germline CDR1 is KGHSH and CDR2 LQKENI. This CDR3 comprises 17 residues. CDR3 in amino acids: CASSPLRAGDRTDTQYF. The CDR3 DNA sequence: TGTGCCAGCTCACCACTTAGAGCGGGGGACCGCACAGATACGCAGTATTTT.